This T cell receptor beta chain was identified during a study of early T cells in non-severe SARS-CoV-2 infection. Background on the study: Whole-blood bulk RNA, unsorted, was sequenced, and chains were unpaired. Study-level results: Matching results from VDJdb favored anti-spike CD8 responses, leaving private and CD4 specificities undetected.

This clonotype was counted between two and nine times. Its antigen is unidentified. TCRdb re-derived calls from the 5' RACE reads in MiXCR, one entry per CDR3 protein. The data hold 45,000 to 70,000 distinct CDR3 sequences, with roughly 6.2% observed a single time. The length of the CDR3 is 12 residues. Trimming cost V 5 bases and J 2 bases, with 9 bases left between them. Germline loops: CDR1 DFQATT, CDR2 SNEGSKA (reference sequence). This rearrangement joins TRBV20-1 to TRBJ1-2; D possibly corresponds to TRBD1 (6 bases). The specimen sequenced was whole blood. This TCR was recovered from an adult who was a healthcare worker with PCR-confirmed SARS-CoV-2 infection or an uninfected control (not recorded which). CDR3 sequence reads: CSAATGNYGYTF. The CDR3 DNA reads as TGCAGTGCTGCGACAGGCAACTATGGCTACACCTTC.